This TCR beta chain is from a study of T cell responses to AZD1222 COVID-19 vaccine. Measured with immunoSEQ multiplex PCR; TCRdb has only the in-frame clones, and not every one. The sample lists 140,000 to 150,000 clones, 92% occurring once. General study findings and limits: It should be noted that donors were predominantly white British and more often female, and clonal diversity was possibly underestimated. Spike-specific TCR breadth and depth rose after two AZD1222 doses.

The CDR3 is 15 amino acids. Per germline, CDR1 SGHNT and CDR2 YYREEE (reference sequence). V lost 2 bases, J lost 2 bases, and 5 bases stayed unmatched. As regards this clone: Its antigen remains unknown.

This receptor was obtained from an adult who received the AZD1222 COVID-19 vaccine. The chain has TRBV5-4 and TRBJ2-3; 7 nucleotides align to TRBD2. Sequences were derived from peripheral blood, sampled 28 days after the second AZD1222 dose. The CDR3 sequence: CASSLAGIPTDTQYF. CDR3 bases: TGTGCCAGCAGCTTAGCGGGGATTCCCACAGATACGCAGTATTTT.